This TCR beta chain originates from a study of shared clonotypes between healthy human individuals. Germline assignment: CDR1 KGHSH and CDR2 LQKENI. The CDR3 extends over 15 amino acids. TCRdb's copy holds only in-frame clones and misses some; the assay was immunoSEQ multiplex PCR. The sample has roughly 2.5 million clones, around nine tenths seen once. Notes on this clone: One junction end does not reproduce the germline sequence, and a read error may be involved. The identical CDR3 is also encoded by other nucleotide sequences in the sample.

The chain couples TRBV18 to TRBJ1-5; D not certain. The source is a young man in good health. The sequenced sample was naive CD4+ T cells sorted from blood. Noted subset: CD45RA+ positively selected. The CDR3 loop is CASSPPSGGNQPQHF. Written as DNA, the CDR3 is TGTGCCAGCTCACCACCTTCAGGTGGCAATCAACCCCAGCATTTT.